The rows below give T cell receptor beta chains drawn from one sample of a study of CD8+ T cells in alopecia areata. Assay: immunoSEQ multiplex PCR; the TCRdb copy retains only in-frame clones and omits some. This sample yields about 200,000 clones, of which about three fifths are seen a single time; less than 0.6% belongs to the top ten. This specimen was CD4+ T cells sorted from blood, taken at week 0. These receptors all come from a human donor with alopecia areata. CDR3s include the opening cysteine and the closing phenylalanine or tryptophan. The D gene is left open where the match is weak. Expanded clones get a size class; other rows say once, few or many, or leave the size out.

D: -; size: -; V: TRBV6-5; J: TRBJ1-5; DNA: TGTGCCAGCAGTCCTGCCCGGGGCAGCAATCAGCCCCAGCATTTT; CDR3: CASSPARGSNQPQHF
D: TRBD2; size: once; V: TRBV19; J: TRBJ2-1; DNA: TGTGCCAGTAGTACCAAAGCGGGGGGGCCGAGAAATGAGCAGTTCTTC; CDR3: CASSTKAGGPRNEQFF
D: -; size: few; V: TRBV7-3; J: TRBJ2-1; DNA: TGTGCCAGCAGCTCCGTTGGGGTTTACAATGAGCAGTTCTTC; CDR3: CASSSVGVYNEQFF
D: TRBD1; size: few; V: TRBV28; J: TRBJ1-1; DNA: TGTGCCAGCAGTTTGGACAGGAGGTTTGAAGCTTTCTTT; CDR3: CASSLDRRFEAFF
D: -; size: few; V: TRBV7-2; J: TRBJ1-1; DNA: TGTGCCAGCAGCGAACAGGGAAAGGGTACTGAAGCTTTCTTT; CDR3: CASSEQGKGTEAFF
D: -; size: -; V: TRBV9; J: TRBJ2-5; DNA: TGTGCCAGCAGCGTAGCTGGAGGCCCGCAAGAGACCCAGTACTTC; CDR3: CASSVAGGPQETQYF
D: -; size: -; V: TRBV19; J: TRBJ2-4; DNA: TGTGCCAGTAGTAATGGGCTAGGGAAAAACATTCAGTACTTC; CDR3: CASSNGLGKNIQYF
D: TRBD2; size: -; V: TRBV14; J: TRBJ2-7; DNA: TGTGCCAGCAGCCTCAACCGACTAGCGGCGTACGAGCAGTACTTC; CDR3: CASSLNRLAAYEQYF
D: -; size: few; V: TRBV18; J: TRBJ1-4; DNA: TGTGCCAGCTCACTGGTCTCTACTGCAACTAATGAAAAACTGTTTTTT; CDR3: CASSLVSTATNEKLFF
D: -; size: -; V: TRBV5-4; J: TRBJ2-6; DNA: TGTGCCAGCAGCTTGTACAGCGCTGGGGCCAACGTCCTGACTTTC; CDR3: CASSLYSAGANVLTF
D: -; size: -; V: TRBV2; J: TRBJ2-6; DNA: TGTGCCAGCAGTGAAGCGCGAAGCGGTAGCGTCCTGACTTTC; CDR3: CASSEARSGSVLTF
D: -; size: -; V: TRBV6-5; J: TRBJ1-2; DNA: TGTGCCGGCAGTTACGAGGGAGACTATGGCTACACCTTC; CDR3: CAGSYEGDYGYTF
D: -; size: few; V: TRBV9; J: TRBJ2-2; DNA: TGTGCCAGCAGCTCCGGGACTCTCGCCGGGGAGCTGTTTTTT; CDR3: CASSSGTLAGELFF
D: -; size: few; V: TRBV5-1; J: TRBJ2-7; DNA: TGCGCCAGCAGCTTGGATCCCGCCGAGCAGTACTTC; CDR3: CASSLDPAEQYF
D: TRBD2; size: -; V: TRBV27; J: TRBJ2-1; DNA: TGTGCCAGCAGTTCCCTGAGGGCTAGCGGGTACAATGAGCAGTTCTTC; CDR3: CASSSLRASGYNEQFF
D: -; size: -; V: TRBV10-3; J: TRBJ2-2; DNA: TGTGCCATCACCGCCGACAACACCGGGGAGCTGTTTTTT; CDR3: CAITADNTGELFF
D: -; size: -; V: TRBV4-1; J: TRBJ2-3; DNA: TGCGCCAGCAGCCAACTGGACCTGAGCACAGATACGCAGTATTTT; CDR3: CASSQLDLSTDTQYF
D: TRBD1; size: -; V: TRBV6-5; J: TRBJ2-3; DNA: TGTGCCAGCAGTTACACGACAGGGGCTACAGATACGCAGTATTTT; CDR3: CASSYTTGATDTQYF
D: -; size: few; V: TRBV29-1; J: TRBJ2-2; DNA: TGCAGCGTTGAGCGGCAGGAAAACACCGGGGAGCTGTTTTTT; CDR3: CSVERQENTGELFF
D: -; size: once; V: TRBV6-5; J: TRBJ1-3; DNA: TGTGCCAGCAGTTACAGGCGGGCTGGAAACACCATATATTTT; CDR3: CASSYRRAGNTIYF
D: -; size: -; V: TRBV29-1; J: TRBJ1-5; DNA: TGCAGCGTCTCACAGACGACCAGCAATCAGCCCCAGCATTTT; CDR3: CSVSQTTSNQPQHF
D: -; size: -; V: TRBV5-1; J: TRBJ1-2; DNA: TGCGCCAGCAGCCCGAGCCAGGGCTTGGGCTACACCTTC; CDR3: CASSPSQGLGYTF
D: -; size: -; V: TRBV27; J: TRBJ2-6; DNA: TGTGCCAGCAGTTTATTCCCCGCAGGGGCCAACGTCCTGACTTTC; CDR3: CASSLFPAGANVLTF
D: -; size: few; V: TRBV29-1; J: TRBJ1-2; DNA: TGCAGCGTCGTCCCACGCATTGGGGACGGCTACACCTTC; CDR3: CSVVPRIGDGYTF
D: -; size: -; V: TRBV29-1; J: TRBJ1-5; DNA: TGCAGCGTTGCGGGGAGCAATCAGCCCCAGCATTTT; CDR3: CSVAGSNQPQHF
D: -; size: -; V: TRBV29-1; J: TRBJ2-7; DNA: TGCAGCGTTGAAGAATCCTACGAGCAGTACTTC; CDR3: CSVEESYEQYF
D: -; size: -; V: TRBV10-3; J: TRBJ2-7; DNA: TGTGCCATCAGTGCCAGGGCAGGGGAAGGGCAGTACTTC; CDR3: CAISARAGEGQYF
D: -; size: many; V: TRBV12-5; J: TRBJ2-7; DNA: TGTGCTAGTGGTTCGGCCCCGGACCGCCACTCCTACGAGCAGTACTTC; CDR3: CASGSAPDRHSYEQYF
D: -; size: few; V: TRBV6-5; J: TRBJ2-6; DNA: TGTGCCAGCCTTGATGGATCTGGGGCCAACGTCCTGACTTTC; CDR3: CASLDGSGANVLTF
D: -; size: -; V: TRBV29-1; J: TRBJ1-2; DNA: TGCAGCGTTGAAAGTCGAGTCGGCGGCTACACCTTC; CDR3: CSVESRVGGYTF
D: -; size: -; V: TRBV6-6; J: TRBJ1-5; DNA: TGTGCCAGCAGTTACCGACACGGCCAGGGCAATCAGCCCCAGCATTTT; CDR3: CASSYRHGQGNQPQHF